The TCR beta chain under discussion was sequenced for a study of blood T cell repertoires in COVID-19. Study information: Material from acute and convalescent COVID-19 was sourced from the United States, Italy and Spain. T cells, B-cell-depleted T cells, or PBMCs supplied cDNA or gDNA.

In the study's own analysis: Reference gene primers were amplified, and this amplification served to estimate nucleated cell counts. Method: immunoSEQ multiplex PCR; TCRdb's copy keeps in-frame clones and lacks some. The D gene and trimming were derived from the DNA, and the V and J assignments and clone size from that table. The sample shows 300,000 or so clones, 65% to 85% of them seen only once. The receptor was derived from a woman aged 45-60 years with acute or convalescent COVID-19. Sequencing was done on a sample of peripheral blood.

The CDR3 loop is CASSLGQVVLTF. In nucleotides, the CDR3 is TGTGCCAGCAGCCTGGGACAGGTGGTCCTGACTTTC. The chain couples TRBV3-1 (or the pseudogene TRBV3-2) to TRBJ2-6; TRBD1 agrees at 8 bases. The CDR3 length is 12 residues. The V segment lost 4 bases and the J segment 13 bases; nucleotides outside the gene matches: 3. Germline CDR1 and CDR2: LGHDT and YNNKEL (reference sequence).